This T cell receptor (beta chain) stems from a study of blood T cell repertoires in COVID-19. V was cut by 2 bases and J by 12 bases, with 11 bases left in between. CDR3 length: 12 residues. CDR1 is MNHEY, CDR2 SMNVEV, per germline (reference sequence). Original data processing: Estimation of nucleated cell counts was performed using reference gene primer amplification. TCRdb's copy holds only in-frame clones and misses some; the assay was immunoSEQ multiplex PCR. The V and J calls and clone size were taken over from that table, and D and trimming were inferred from the DNA. The repertoire holds around 120,000 clones, with around 89% as singletons.

This receptor was identified in a middle-aged man with acute or convalescent COVID-19. What was sequenced was peripheral blood. J is TRBJ2-1 and V is TRBV27; unclear D gene. The CDR3 reads CASSLPGSRQFF. CDR3 in DNA: TGTGCCAGCAGTTTACCGGGTAGTCGGCAGTTCTTC.